The 19 T cell receptor beta chains in this list originate from one sample, sequenced in a study of T cells in women clearing cervical HPV infection. Data came from immunoSEQ multiplex PCR; TCRdb stores just in-frame clones and leaves some out. This table holds about 22,000 clones. The material sequenced was blood buffy coat. These receptors were collected from a woman between 18 and 69 years old with a cervical HPV16 infection that either progressed to CIN3+ or cleared (not recorded which).

To note about this clone: Read coverage stops 3 residues before the CDR3 terminus; the germline J gene supplies the remainder. This sequence joins TRBV2 and TRBJ2-5, with D possibly TRBD1 on 5 matching bases. Germline V CDR1 and CDR2: SNHLY, FYNNEI. V dropped 9 bases and J dropped 2 bases, with 22 bases sitting between them. The CDR3 length is 16 residues. The CDR3 protein is CARTKRVGHYQETQYF. The CDR3 DNA, read in part, is TGTGCCAGGACAAAAAGGGTTGGACATTATCAAGAGACC.

Measured by frequency, this clone is medium-sized. With the read ending 3 residues before the CDR3 end, the germline J gene is used to fill in that end. V and J are TRBV29-1 and TRBJ2-6, with D maybe TRBD1 (5 bases). V lost 7 bases and J 0 bases, leaving 16 bases between the germline ends. The length of the CDR3 is 16 residues. Germline assignment: CDR1 SQVTM and CDR2 ANQGSEA. The CDR3 loop reads CSAQTDTNSGANVLTF. The covered CDR3 bases are TGCAGCGCCCAGACAGATACCAACTCTGGGGCCAACGTC.

Comment on this clone: The read finishes 3 residues shy of the CDR3 end, and the germline J gene is used to complete it. This chain connects TRBV6-1 to TRBJ2-3; 10 bases are shared with TRBD2. V dropped 4 bases and J dropped 7; count of bases not matched to a gene: 11. The V gene's germline CDR1 is MNHNS and CDR2 SASEGT. This CDR3 has 16 residues. CDR3 DNA, as far as it was read: TGTGCCAGCAGTGTCCCTCTAGCGGGGGTCTTTAATACG. This gives the protein CASSVPLAGVFNT. The complete CDR3 sequence is CASSVPLAGVFNTQYF.

Details on this clone: The sequence runs out 3 residues before the end of the CDR3; the remainder is reconstructed from the germline J gene. This chain uses TRBV2 with TRBJ2-2; 10 bases fit TRBD2. The CDR3 contains 14 residues. Germline CDR1 is SNHLY and CDR2 is FYNNEI. The trim removed 7 bases at V and 5 bases at J, leaving 4 bases unmatched. The CDR3: CASMGTSVTGELFF. Partial CDR3 DNA: TGTGCCAGCATGGGGACTAGCGTAACCGGGGAG. Full variable domain (outside the CDR3, taken from reference TRBV2 and TRBJ2-2): EPEVTQTPSHQVTQMGQEVILRCVPISNHLYFYWYRQILGQKVEFLVSFYNNEISEKSEIFDDQFSVERPDGSNFTLKIRSTKLEDSAMYFCASMGTSVTGELFFGEGSRLTVL.

With regard to this clone: The read gets to within 3 residues of the CDR3 end, and the germline J gene fills in the rest. This rearrangement joins TRBV7-3 to TRBJ2-3; D might be TRBD1 (5 bases). The CDR3 length is 16 residues. The V gene's germline CDR1 is SGHTA and CDR2 FQGTGA. V lost 0 bases and J lost 5, with 15 bases in between. Here the CDR3 reads CASSLTGPGFGDTQYF. The CDR3 bases that were read are TGTGCCAGCAGCTTAACGGGGCCTGGTTTCGGAGATACG.

As to this clone: With the read ending 3 residues before the CDR3 end, the germline J gene is used to fill in that end. The V call is TRBV19, the J call TRBJ1-5; 8 bases are a match to TRBD1. This CDR3 comprises 15 residues. The germline V gene has CDR1 LNHDA and CDR2 SQIVND (reference sequence). Trimming cost V 5 bases and J 7 bases; bases outside gene matches: 10. CDR3 region: CASSVGQGLQQPQHF. The sequenced part of the CDR3 DNA is TGTGCCAGTAGTGTCGGACAGGGCCTTCAGCAGCCC.

For this clone: The read gets to within 3 residues of the CDR3 end, and the germline J gene fills in the rest. The chain couples TRBV7-3 to TRBJ2-3; 9 positions agree with TRBD2. Germline CDR1 SGHTA, CDR2 FQGTGA. V lost 2 bases and J lost 3; bases outside the gene matches: 12. The CDR3 spans 18 residues. Partial CDR3 DNA: TGTGCCAGCAGCTTACGGGGTCGTAGCGGGAGAGCGACAGATACG. It yields the protein CASSLRGRSGRATDT. The CDR3 in its entirety is CASSLRGRSGRATDTQYF.

This clone is labeled medium-sized based on frequency. Read data end 3 residues before the CDR3 end; the end is taken from the germline J gene. The chain links TRBV29-1 to TRBJ1-2; the D gene is possibly TRBD1 (5 bases). This CDR3 contains 17 residues. The V end was cut by 0 bases, the J end by 5 bases, with 22 bases between. CDR1 is SQVTM and CDR2 is ANQGSEA in the germline V gene. The covered CDR3 bases are TGCAGCGTTGAAGATCCAGGGAACCGAGCCTTCCCTTATGGC. Translated, it gives CSVEDPGNRAFPYG. The full-length CDR3 reads as CSVEDPGNRAFPYGYTF.

A note on this clone: The read ends 3 residues early relative to the CDR3; the germline J gene fills the gap. V is TRBV20-1 and J is TRBJ2-1; TRBD2 agrees at 14 bases. The CDR3 is made up of 16 amino acids. Germline CDR1 DFQATT, CDR2 SNEGSKA (reference sequence). V dropped 6 bases and J dropped 6; count of bases not matched to a gene: 10. The sequenced CDR3 bases are TGCAGTGCCCCGATCCCGACTAGCGGGAGGGCCAATGAG. Translation: CSAPIPTSGRANE. The full CDR3 reads CSAPIPTSGRANEQFF.

Concerning this clone: The read halts 3 residues ahead of the CDR3 end, with the missing end drawn from the germline J gene. V is TRBV6-1 and J is TRBJ2-5; 7 bases fit TRBD2. The CDR3 sequence is 14 residues long. The V gene's germline CDR1 is MNHNS and CDR2 SASEGT. V lost 4 bases to trimming and J lost 7 bases; unmatched junction nucleotides: 9. CDR3 DNA (partial): TGTGCCAGCAGTGGACTAGCCGGTAGTGTGACC. This gives the protein CASSGLAGSVT. The full-length CDR3 reads as CASSGLAGSVTQYF.

About this clone: Read sequence stops 3 residues before the CDR3 end, and the germline J gene provides the missing end. This chain uses TRBV2 with TRBJ1-1; 8 nucleotides match TRBD1. Germline V gene sequence: CDR1 SNHLY, CDR2 FYNNEI. V lost 4 bases, J lost 2 bases, and 6 bases stayed unmatched. The CDR3 contains 15 residues. CDR3 loop: CASSAIQGANTEAFF. The CDR3 DNA, read in part, is TGTGCCAGCAGTGCGATCCAGGGGGCTAACACTGAA.

Regarding this clone: From the germline J gene comes the end of the CDR3, since the read stops 3 residues before it. The rearrangement links TRBV2 to TRBJ2-3, with 11 bases that match TRBD1. After removal of 8 bases from V and 4 bases from J, the junction contained 11 bases not matched to a gene. The V gene's germline CDR1 is SNHLY and CDR2 FYNNEI. The CDR3 runs 16 residues. The CDR3 sequence: CASLTGTGGIADTQYF. CDR3 DNA, as far as it was read: TGTGCCAGCCTGACCGGGACAGGGGGTATTGCAGATACG.

As regards this clone: The sequenced fragment ends 3 residues before the CDR3 boundary, so the rest is inferred from the germline J gene. The chain recombines TRBV10-2 with TRBJ1-4, with D unclear. The length of the CDR3 is 14 residues. With 2 bases removed from V and 0 bases from J, the gap between germline ends came to 4 bases. Germline assignment: CDR1 WSHSY and CDR2 SAAADI. Incomplete CDR3 DNA: TGCGCCAGCAGTGAGACGGCAACTAATGAAAAA. It is translated as CASSETATNEK. The whole CDR3 region reads CASSETATNEKLFF.

About this clone: Read sequence stops 3 residues before the CDR3 end, and the germline J gene provides the missing end. V is TRBV9 and J is TRBJ2-1; D might be TRBD1 (6 bases). Germline CDR1 and CDR2: SGDLS and YYNGEE. V lost 0 bases, J lost 7 bases, and 11 bases lay in between. This CDR3 is 14 amino acids long. The covered CDR3 bases are TGTGCCAGCAGCGTAGAGGCAGGGGAAAATGAG. It encodes CASSVEAGENE. The whole CDR3 sequence reads CASSVEAGENEQFF.

In the case of this clone: The read is 3 residues too short to cover the CDR3 end, so that end is filled in from the germline J gene. The rearrangement uses TRBV14 and TRBJ2-5; D not resolved. V was trimmed by 2 bases and J by 2 bases, leaving 18 bases between them. Germline V gene sequence: CDR1 SGHDN, CDR2 FVKESK. CDR3 size: 17 residues. CDR3 in amino acids: CASSQFPALTSQETQYF. CDR3 DNA, as far as it was read: TGTGCCAGCAGCCAATTTCCCGCCCTTACTTCTCAAGAGACC.

As concerns this clone: Read sequence stops 3 residues before the CDR3 end, and the germline J gene provides the missing end. V is TRBV5-6 and J is TRBJ2-3; a weak D match, TRBD1 (5 bases). This CDR3 has 14 residues. Trimming left V 3 bases short and J 4 bases short, with 12 bases between. CDR1 and CDR2 from the germline V gene are SGHDT and YYEEEE. The sequenced CDR3 bases are TGTGCCAGCAGCTACAGGACCCGCGCAGATACG. Translation: CASSYRTRADT. The whole CDR3 sequence is CASSYRTRADTQYF.

For this clone: Read sequence stops 3 residues before the CDR3 end, and the germline J gene provides the missing end. The V call is TRBV2, the J call TRBJ2-5, with 7 positions matching TRBD1. The CDR3 loop spans 14 amino acids. Germline V gene lookup returns CDR1 SNHLY and CDR2 FYNNEI. The trim removed 5 bases at V and 4 bases at J, leaving 7 bases unmatched. The CDR3 loop reads CASSNNRGSETQYF. CDR3 bases read: TGTGCCAGCAGTAATAACAGGGGTTCAGAGACC.

Of note for this clone: One end of the junction does not line up with germline, which may come from a read error. The CDR3 region is CASSQSLTGFEQYF. The covered CDR3 bases are TGCGCCAGCAGCCAGTCCCTAACAGGGTTCGAG. V and J are TRBV4-2 and TRBJ2-7; tentative D call: TRBD1 (6 bases). Coverage ceases 3 residues before the CDR3 finishes, and the germline J gene fills in the end. CDR3 size: 14 residues. Looked up from germline, CDR1 is LGHNA and CDR2 is YNFKEQ.

Notes on this clone: The missing CDR3 end, 3 residues past where the read stops, is filled in from the germline J gene. V and J are TRBV10-1 and TRBJ2-1, with TRBD1 identical over 7 bases. V was pared by 3 bases and J by 7 bases, with 6 bases of the junction left unmatched. This CDR3 has 14 amino acids. CDR1 is WNHNN, CDR2 SYGVQD, per germline (reference sequence). CDR3 amino acids: CASSEQGSRNEQFF. The sequenced CDR3 bases are TGCGCCAGCAGTGAACAGGGGTCTCGGAATGAG.